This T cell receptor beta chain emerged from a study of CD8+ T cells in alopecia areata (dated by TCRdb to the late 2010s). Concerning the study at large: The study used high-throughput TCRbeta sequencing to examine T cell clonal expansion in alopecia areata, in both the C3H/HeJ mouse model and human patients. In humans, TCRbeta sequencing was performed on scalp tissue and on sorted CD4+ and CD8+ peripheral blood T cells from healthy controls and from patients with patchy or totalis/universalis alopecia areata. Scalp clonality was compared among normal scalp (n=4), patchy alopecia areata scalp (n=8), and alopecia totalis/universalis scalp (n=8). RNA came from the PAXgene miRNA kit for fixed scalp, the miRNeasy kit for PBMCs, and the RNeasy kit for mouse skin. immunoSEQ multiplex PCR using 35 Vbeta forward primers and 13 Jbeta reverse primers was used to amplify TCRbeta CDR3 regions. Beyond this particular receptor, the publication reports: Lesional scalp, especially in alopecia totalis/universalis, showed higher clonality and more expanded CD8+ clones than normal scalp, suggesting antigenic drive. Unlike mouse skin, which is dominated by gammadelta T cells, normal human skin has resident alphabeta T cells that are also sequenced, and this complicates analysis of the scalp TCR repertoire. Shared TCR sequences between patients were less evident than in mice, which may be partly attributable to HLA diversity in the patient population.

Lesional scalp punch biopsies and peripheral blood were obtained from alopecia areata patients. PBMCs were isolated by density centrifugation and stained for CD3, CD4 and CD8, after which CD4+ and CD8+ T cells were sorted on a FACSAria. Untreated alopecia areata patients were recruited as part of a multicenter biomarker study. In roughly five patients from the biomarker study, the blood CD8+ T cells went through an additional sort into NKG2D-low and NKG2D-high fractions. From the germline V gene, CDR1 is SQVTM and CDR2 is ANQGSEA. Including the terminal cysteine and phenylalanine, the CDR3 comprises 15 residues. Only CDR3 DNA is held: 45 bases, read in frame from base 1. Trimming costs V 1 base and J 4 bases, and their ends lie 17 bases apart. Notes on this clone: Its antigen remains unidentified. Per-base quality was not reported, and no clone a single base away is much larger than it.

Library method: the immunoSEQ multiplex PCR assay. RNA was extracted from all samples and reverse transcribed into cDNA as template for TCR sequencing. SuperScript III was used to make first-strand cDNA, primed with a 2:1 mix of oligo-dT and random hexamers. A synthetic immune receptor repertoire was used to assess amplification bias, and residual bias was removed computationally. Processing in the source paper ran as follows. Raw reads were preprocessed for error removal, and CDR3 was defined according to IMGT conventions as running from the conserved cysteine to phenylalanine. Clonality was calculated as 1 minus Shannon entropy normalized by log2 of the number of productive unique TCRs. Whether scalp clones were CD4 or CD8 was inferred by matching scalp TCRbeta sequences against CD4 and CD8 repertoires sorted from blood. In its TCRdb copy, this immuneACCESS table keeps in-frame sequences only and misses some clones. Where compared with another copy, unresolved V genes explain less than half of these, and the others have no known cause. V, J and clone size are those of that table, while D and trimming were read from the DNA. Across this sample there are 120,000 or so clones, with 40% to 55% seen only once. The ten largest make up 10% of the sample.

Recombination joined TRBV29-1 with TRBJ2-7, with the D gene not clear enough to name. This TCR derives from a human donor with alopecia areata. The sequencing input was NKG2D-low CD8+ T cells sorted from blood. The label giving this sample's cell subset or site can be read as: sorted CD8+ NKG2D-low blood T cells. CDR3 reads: CSVEGDKVSHYEQYF. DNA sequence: TGCAGCGTTGAAGGGGATAAGGTATCCCATTACGAGCAGTACTTC.